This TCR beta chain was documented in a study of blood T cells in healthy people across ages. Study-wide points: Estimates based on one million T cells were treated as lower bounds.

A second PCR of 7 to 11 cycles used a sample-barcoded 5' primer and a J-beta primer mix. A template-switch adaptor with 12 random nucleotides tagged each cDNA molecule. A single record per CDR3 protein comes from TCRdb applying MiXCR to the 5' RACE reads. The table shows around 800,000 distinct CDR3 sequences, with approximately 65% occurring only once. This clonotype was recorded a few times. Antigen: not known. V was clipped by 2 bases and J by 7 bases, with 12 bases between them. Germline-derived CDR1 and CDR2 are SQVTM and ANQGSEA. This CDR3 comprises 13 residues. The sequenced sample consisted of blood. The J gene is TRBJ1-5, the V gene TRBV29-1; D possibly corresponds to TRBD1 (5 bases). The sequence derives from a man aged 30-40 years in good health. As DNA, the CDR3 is TGCAGCGTTGAACAGGGTCGGGGGCAGCCCCAGCATTTT. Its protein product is CSVEQGRGQPQHF.